This T cell receptor beta chain was obtained from a study of blood T cell repertoires in COVID-19. The CDR3 has 16 amino acids. The J segment lost 0 bases and the V segment lost 6 bases, leaving 9 bases of the junction unmatched. Germline CDR1 MDHEN, CDR2 SYDVKM. Here immunoSEQ multiplex PCR was the method, and the copy in TCRdb shows in-frame clones only, minus some. The sample consists of 350,000 or so clones, 80% to 95% of them appearing once. The V and J genes are TRBV28 and TRBJ1-2; 8 nucleotides match TRBD1. This TCR came from a woman in her 30s who had recovered from COVID-19. Sequencing input: PBMCs or T cells enriched from blood (not recorded which). CDR3 DNA sequence: TGTGCCAGCAGACCTGACAGGGGAAAAACTAACTATGGCTACACCTTC. It specifies CASRPDRGKTNYGYTF.